Listed here are 22 T cell receptor beta chains from one sample, sequenced in a study of CD8 T cells in ankylosing spondylitis. From the 5' RACE reads, TCRdb called clonotypes with MiXCR, one entry per CDR3 protein. Here the sample spans about 220,000 distinct CDR3 sequences, more than 25% being singletons. The sample taken for sequencing was blood, either unsorted or a sorted T cell fraction (not recorded which). These receptors were obtained from a male donor with ankylosing spondylitis or in good health (not recorded which).

The chain joins TRBV6-5 to TRBJ2-3, with a weak D call TRBD2 (5 bases). This CDR3 comprises 16 residues. Germline lookup yields CDR1 MNHEY and CDR2 SVGAGI. The V and J ends lost 4 bases and 4 bases respectively, with 18 bases between them. CDR3 sequence: CASSSLTRNKADTQYF. The CDR3 DNA is TGTGCCAGCAGTTCCCTCACTAGAAATAAAGCAGATACGCAGTATTTT.

This clonotype occurred many times. The chain joins TRBV12-3 or TRBV12-4 to TRBJ1-2, with TRBD1 matching 7 bases. The J segment lost 4 bases and the V segment lost 8 bases, leaving 7 bases of the junction unmatched. The CDR3 length is 13 residues. In nucleotides, the CDR3 is TGTGCCAGCCTAAGAGGGGGCAGCTATGGCTACACCTTC. It specifies CASLRGGSYGYTF.

This clonotype turned up a few times. The rearrangement links TRBV4-3 to TRBJ1-3; TRBD1 is a possible D gene (6 bases). The CDR3 has 16 residues. Germline assignment: CDR1 LGHNA and CDR2 YSLEER. V lost 0 bases, J lost 0 bases, and 9 bases lay in between. CDR3 amino acids: CASSQEGASSGNTIYF. The CDR3 nucleotides read TGCGCCAGCAGCCAAGAGGGGGCGAGCTCTGGAAACACCATATATTTT.

The J gene is TRBJ1-5, the V gene TRBV12-3 or TRBV12-4; TRBD1 matches 7 bases. The CDR3 loop spans 15 amino acids. V was clipped by 1 base and J by 5 bases; unmatched bases: 5. CDR3 residues: CASSLVFTGDQPQHF. The CDR3 DNA is TGTGCCAGCAGTTTAGTTTTTACAGGGGATCAGCCCCAGCATTTT.

This clonotype was recorded a few times. The V call is TRBV12-3 or TRBV12-4, the J call TRBJ2-2; TRBD1 agrees at 7 bases. This CDR3 has 15 amino acids. Trimming cost V 6 bases and J 0 bases; bases outside gene matches: 4. CDR3 in DNA: TGTGCCAGCAGGCCCAGGGGGTCGAACACCGGGGAGCTGTTTTTT. It specifies CASRPRGSNTGELFF.

In this sample, this clonotype turned up many times. The chain recombines TRBV20-1 with TRBJ2-5, with 8 positions matching TRBD1. This CDR3 is 12 amino acids long. Per the germline V gene, CDR1 is DFQATT and CDR2 is SNEGSKA (reference sequence). V gave up 7 bases and J gave up 4 bases; unmatched junction bases: 5. The CDR3 DNA reads as TGCAGTGGTGGACAGGGAGGAGAGACCCAGTACTTC. This encodes CSGGQGGETQYF.

This clonotype occurred many times. The rearrangement joins TRBV18 to TRBJ1-3, with D unresolved. Germline CDR1 KGHSH, CDR2 LQKENI. The CDR3 runs to 13 residues. With 2 bases removed from V and 2 bases from J, the gap between germline ends came to 4 bases. CDR3 sequence reads: CASSPGTGNTIYF. CDR3 coding DNA: TGTGCCAGCTCACCAGGGACTGGAAACACCATATATTTT. Looking up the rest from reference TRBV18 and TRBJ1-3 gives the full variable domain: NAGVMQNPRHLVRRRGQEARLRCSPMKGHSHVYWYRQLPEEGLKFMVYLQKENIIDESGMPKERFSAEFPKEGPSILRIQQVVRGDSAAYFCASSPGTGNTIYFGEGSWLTVV.

As regards this clonotype: A single base separates this from a much larger clone, so it may be a read error. The CDR3 region has the DNA TGTGCCAGCTGCCAAGATGGAAAAGCTTTCTTT. Residues: CASCQDGKAFF. The V and J genes are TRBV3-1 and TRBJ1-1; the D is unclear. The CDR3 length is 11 residues. From germline, CDR1 is LGHDT and CDR2 YNNKEL (reference sequence).

The J gene is TRBJ2-5, the V gene TRBV24-1; 7 bases fit TRBD2. The CDR3 runs to 15 residues. With V trimmed by 6 bases and J by 2 bases, 8 bases remained unmatched. Germline-derived CDR1 and CDR2 are KGHDR and SFDVKD. The CDR3 nucleotides are TGTGCCACCAGTAAAACGGGGGGACCTCAAGAGACCCAGTACTTC. Encoded protein: CATSKTGGPQETQYF.

In this sample, this clonotype turned up many times. This sequence joins TRBV27 and TRBJ2-7; D not certain. The CDR3 runs 13 residues. Germline V gene data show CDR1 as MNHEY and CDR2 as SMNVEV (reference sequence). V was clipped by 6 bases and J by 4 bases, with 13 bases between them. This CDR3 reads CASSFTARYEQYF. The CDR3 nucleotides read TGTGCCAGCAGCTTCACCGCGCGTTACGAGCAGTACTTC.

Only a few counts were recorded for this clonotype. The chain employs TRBV20-1 and TRBJ2-1, with D tentatively TRBD1 (6 bases). The CDR3 totals 12 residues. In germline, CDR1 is DFQATT, CDR2 SNEGSKA (reference sequence). Between the trimmed V and J ends, which lost 6 bases and 3 bases, there was a span of 9 bases. The CDR3 coding sequence is TGCAGTGCAAGGGACATCTACAATGAGCAGTTCTTC. The encoded protein is CSARDIYNEQFF.

The sample holds many counts of this clonotype. The chain links TRBV11-1 to TRBJ1-6, with no clear D. Trimming removed 4 bases at V and 7 bases at J, with 17 bases between. The germline CDR1 and CDR2 sequences are SGHAT and FQDESV (reference sequence). This CDR3 has 16 residues. The CDR3, as DNA: TGTGCCAGCAGCTCCGAGCGGAGGGTGGAGAATTCACCCCTCCACTTT. Protein product: CASSSERRVENSPLHF.

This clonotype was counted ten times or more. The V and J genes are TRBV10-3 and TRBJ2-7; 7 bases map to TRBD1. This CDR3 has 13 amino acids. With V trimmed by 6 bases and J by 1 base, 3 bases remained unmatched. Germline values: CDR1 ENHRY, CDR2 SYGVKD. The CDR3 here is CAIRRTGSYEQYF. The CDR3 DNA is TGTGCCATCAGAAGGACAGGATCCTACGAGCAGTACTTC.

This clonotype came up many times. The rearrangement links TRBV20-1 to TRBJ2-1; TRBD2 aligns across 12 bases. Trimming cost V 4 bases and J 4 bases; bases outside gene matches: 8. CDR1 is DFQATT and CDR2 is SNEGSKA in the germline V gene (reference sequence). The CDR3 runs to 16 residues. The CDR3 sequence: CSAMRLAGALYNEQFF. CDR3 sequence (DNA): TGCAGTGCTATGAGACTAGCGGGAGCCTTATACAATGAGCAGTTCTTC.

This clonotype occurred many times. CDR3 nucleotides: TGTGCCAGCACCGAGACAGGGAACTATGGCTACACCTTC. Protein: CASTETGNYGYTF. The rearrangement links TRBV7-8 to TRBJ1-2, with 7 bases lining up with TRBD1. This CDR3 has 13 residues. The germline V gene has CDR1 SGHVS and CDR2 FQNEAQ. The junction had 4 bases not matched to a gene; V was cut back by 7 bases and J by 2 bases. Variable domain in full (rest from reference TRBV7-8 and TRBJ1-2): GAGVSQSPRYKVAKRGQDVALRCDPISGHVSLFWYQQALGQGPEFLTYFQNEAQLDKSGLPSDRFFAERPEGSVSTLKIQRTQQEDSAVYLCASTETGNYGYTFGSGTRLTVV.

This clonotype was found many times. The chain's CDR3 is CASSVGLAGDSWEQYF. CDR3 nucleotide sequence: TGTGCCAGCAGCGTAGGGCTAGCGGGTGACTCCTGGGAGCAGTACTTC. The chain is built from TRBV9 and TRBJ2-7; TRBD2 matches at 8 bases. Germline assignment: CDR1 SGDLS and CDR2 YYNGEE. J was trimmed by 7 bases and V by 0 bases; bases with no gene match: 12. The length of the CDR3 is 16 residues.

This clonotype was detected many times. The CDR3 DNA sequence: TGTGCCAGCAGCTTAACCCCCGGCACGGGGGCCGGGGAGCTGTTTTTT. It encodes CASSLTPGTGAGELFF. This chain uses TRBV7-3 with TRBJ2-2, with D perhaps TRBD2 (6 bases). Trimming shortened V by 0 bases and J by 6 bases, and 14 bases separated the two germline ends. The CDR3 has 16 residues. Germline CDR1 SGHTA, CDR2 FQGTGA.

The chain links TRBV7-6 to TRBJ2-3; TRBD2 matches at 8 bases. CDR1 is SGHVS, CDR2 FNYEAQ, per germline. The J segment lost 3 bases and the V segment lost 4 bases, leaving 6 bases of the junction unmatched. This CDR3 is 15 amino acids long. CDR3 nucleotides: TGTGCCAGCAGCTCGGGCGGCGGGAGGACAGATACGCAGTATTTT. Translation gives CASSSGGGRTDTQYF.

CDR3 bases: TGTGCCAGCAGTTACTCCCACCTATTGCCTGAAAAACTGTTTTTT. Protein sequence: CASSYSHLLPEKLFF. The chain employs TRBV6-5 and TRBJ1-4; D unresolved. Between the trimmed V and J ends, which lost 0 bases and 7 bases, there was a span of 12 bases. The CDR3 is 15 residues long. CDR1 and CDR2 from the germline V gene are MNHEY and SVGAGI.

The table lists this clonotype with many counts. V and J are TRBV4-1 and TRBJ2-1; the match to TRBD1 covers 8 bases. There are 16 residues in the CDR3. The germline CDR1 and CDR2 sequences are MGHRA and YSYEKL. V was pared by 4 bases and J by 0 bases, with 5 bases of the junction left unmatched. The CDR3 protein is CASSPHRGSSYNEQFF. CDR3 sequence (DNA): TGCGCCAGCAGCCCTCACAGGGGGAGCTCCTACAATGAGCAGTTCTTC.

This clonotype turned up a few times. CDR3 DNA: TGTGCCAGCAGTTTATCTAGTGGGGCTGGCTCGTACTTC. Translating it yields CASSLSSGAGSYF. V and J are TRBV12-3 or TRBV12-4 and TRBJ2-7; tentative D call: TRBD1 (5 bases). With 2 bases removed from V and 12 bases from J, the gap between germline ends came to 17 bases. This CDR3 has 13 residues.

The V call is TRBV5-5, the J call TRBJ2-7; 12 positions match TRBD2. The CDR3 runs 16 residues. V shed 4 bases, J shed 0 bases, and the junction held 5 bases outside the gene matches. From germline, CDR1 is SGHKS and CDR2 YYEKEE (reference sequence). The CDR3 loop reads CASSGGTSGLSYEQYF. Here the CDR3 DNA reads TGTGCCAGCAGCGGCGGGACTAGCGGGCTCTCCTACGAGCAGTACTTC.